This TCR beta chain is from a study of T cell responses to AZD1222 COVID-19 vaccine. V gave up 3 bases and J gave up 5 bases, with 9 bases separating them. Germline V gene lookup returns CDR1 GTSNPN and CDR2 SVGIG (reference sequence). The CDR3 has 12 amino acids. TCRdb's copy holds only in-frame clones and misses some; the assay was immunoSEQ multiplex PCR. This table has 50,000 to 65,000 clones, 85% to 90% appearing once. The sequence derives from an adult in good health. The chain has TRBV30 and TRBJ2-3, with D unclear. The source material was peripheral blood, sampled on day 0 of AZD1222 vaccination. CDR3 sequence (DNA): TGTGCCTGGAGAACCAGTAGAGATACGCAGTATTTT. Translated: CAWRTSRDTQYF. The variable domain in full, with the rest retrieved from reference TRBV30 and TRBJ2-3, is SQTIHQWPATLVQPVGSPLSLECTVEGTSNPNLYWYRQAAGRGLQLLFYSVGIGQISSEVPQNLSASRPQDRQFILSSKKLLLSDSGFYLCAWRTSRDTQYFGPGTRLTVL.